What follows are 27 T cell receptor beta chains derived from one specimen sequenced in a study of blood T cell repertoires in COVID-19. Repertoires were generated with immunoSEQ multiplex PCR, while TCRdb's copy carries only in-frame clones and drops some. The data contain roughly 150,000 clones, roughly four fifths of them singletons. The source material was peripheral blood. The receptors were gathered from a human donor with acute or convalescent COVID-19. The donor label of this sample is uncertain.

The chain uses TRBV2 and TRBJ1-2; a weak D match, TRBD1 (6 bases). CDR1 is SNHLY, CDR2 FYNNEI, per germline. The ends were cut back, 6 bases at V and 2 bases at J, with 13 bases in the middle. The CDR3 is 14 residues long. In DNA, the CDR3 is TGTGCCAGCAGAGCCACAGGGACGAACTATGGCTACACCTTC. Residues: CASRATGTNYGYTF.

The CDR3 loop is CASSQTGNQPQHF. Written as DNA, the CDR3 is TGTGCCAGCAGCCAGACAGGTAATCAGCCCCAGCATTTT. V and J are TRBV7-3 and TRBJ1-5, with D possibly TRBD1 on 6 matching bases. The V end was cut by 5 bases, the J end by 4 bases, with 9 bases between. Germline CDR1 is SGHTA and CDR2 is FQGTGA. The CDR3 has 13 amino acids. Complete variable domain (other parts from reference TRBV7-3 and TRBJ1-5): GAGVSQTPSNKVTEKGKYVELRCDPISGHTALYWYRQSLGQGPEFLIYFQGTGAADDSGLPNDRFFAVRPEGSVSTLKIQRTERGDSAVYLCASSQTGNQPQHFGDGTRLSIL.

The chain combines TRBV9 with TRBJ1-6; a possible D gene is TRBD1 (5 bases). CDR1 is SGDLS, CDR2 YYNGEE, per germline. CDR3 length: 15 residues. V was trimmed by 4 bases and J by 2 bases, leaving 10 bases between them. CDR3: CASSPGITYNSPLHF. The CDR3 bases are TGTGCCAGCAGCCCAGGGATCACCTATAATTCACCCCTCCACTTT.

The chain links TRBV15 to TRBJ1-5; 7 nucleotides align to TRBD1. The CDR3 is 15 residues long. With V trimmed by 5 bases and J by 10 bases, 14 bases remained unmatched. CDR1 is LNHNV, CDR2 YYDKDF, per germline (reference sequence). The CDR3 reads CATSYPGQQSLPQHF. CDR3 coding DNA: TGTGCCACCAGCTATCCGGGACAGCAAAGCCTCCCCCAGCATTTT. Variable domain in full (rest from reference TRBV15 and TRBJ1-5): DAMVIQNPRYQVTQFGKPVTLSCSQTLNHNVMYWYQQKSSQAPKLLFHYYDKDFNNEADTPDNFQSRRPNTSFCFLDIRSPGLGDTAMYLCATSYPGQQSLPQHFGDGTRLSIL.

J is TRBJ2-3 and V is TRBV7-3, with a weak D call TRBD2 (6 bases). The CDR3 contains 13 residues. Per germline, CDR1 SGHTA and CDR2 FQGTGA. V gave up 4 bases and J gave up 11 bases, with 16 bases separating them. The DNA for the CDR3 is TGTGCCAGCAGCTCACGACTGGAGGGAGGGCAGTATTTT. This sequence encodes CASSSRLEGGQYF.

Notes on this clone: This may come from a read error, since a much larger clone is one base off. The rearrangement uses TRBV5-4 and TRBJ1-6; TRBD1 matches at 8 bases. Germline V lookup: CDR1 SGHNT, CDR2 YYREEE (reference sequence). The CDR3 covers 13 residues. With V trimmed by 5 bases and J by 7 bases, 2 bases remained unmatched. CDR3 protein: CASRTGDNSPLHF. DNA of the CDR3: TGTGCCAGCAGGACAGGGGACAATTCACCCCTCCACTTT. Using reference TRBV5-4 and TRBJ1-6 for the parts outside the CDR3, the full variable domain is ETGVTQSPTHLIKTRGQQVTLRCSSQSGHNTVSWYQQALGQGPQFIFQYYREEENGRGNFPPRFSGLQFPNYSSELNVNALELDDSALYLCASRTGDNSPLHFGNGTRLTVT.

As DNA, the CDR3 is TGTGCCAGCAGTGAGCGCGGGTGGGAAAAACTGTTTTTT. Translating it yields CASSERGWEKLFF. The chain has TRBV6-1 and TRBJ1-4; the D is unclear. Trimming took off 3 bases at V and 8 bases at J, with 10 bases between the two ends. Germline V gives CDR1 MNHNS, CDR2 SASEGT. The length of the CDR3 is 13 residues.

The CDR3 reads CASSGMAYEQYF. The CDR3 DNA is TGTGCCAGCAGCGGGATGGCCTACGAGCAGTACTTC. The rearrangement joins TRBV25-1 to TRBJ2-7; the D gene is possibly TRBD2 (5 bases). With 6 bases removed from V and 2 bases from J, the gap between germline ends came to 8 bases. The germline V gene has CDR1 MGHDK and CDR2 SYGVNS. The length of the CDR3 is 12 residues.

The chain employs TRBV7-2 and TRBJ1-6; TRBD1 matches 8 bases. V lost 2 bases and J lost 7; bases outside the gene matches: 4. Germline V CDR1 and CDR2: SGHTA, FQGNSA. The CDR3 is 15 amino acids. The DNA of the CDR3 is TGTGCCAGCAGCTTACTGACAGGGGACAATTCACCCCTCCACTTT. Encoded protein: CASSLLTGDNSPLHF.

The chain is built from TRBV18 and TRBJ1-5; TRBD1 might be the D (6 bases). Trimming pared 6 bases from V and 7 bases from J, leaving 13 bases between. Per the germline V gene, CDR1 is KGHSH and CDR2 is LQKENI. The CDR3 spans 13 residues. This CDR3 reads CASSSNREQPQHF. The DNA for the CDR3 is TGTGCCAGCTCGTCGAACAGGGAACAGCCCCAGCATTTT.

The V and J genes are TRBV6-5 and TRBJ2-2, with D possibly TRBD1 on 5 matching bases. Germline loops: CDR1 MNHEY, CDR2 SVGAGI. This CDR3 has 15 residues. V lost 2 bases, J lost 5 bases, and 12 bases lay in between. In DNA form, the CDR3 reads TGTGCCAGCAGTTACATTATTCAGGGAACCGGGGAGCTGTTTTTT. Its protein is CASSYIIQGTGELFF.

The chain carries TRBV2 and TRBJ1-1; 7 nucleotides align to TRBD1. With 7 bases clipped from V and 2 bases from J, the junction kept 7 bases outside the gene matches. This CDR3 comprises 14 residues. Germline CDR1 and CDR2: SNHLY and FYNNEI. The CDR3 nucleotides read TGTGCCAGCAATACAGGGGCGGGAAACACTGAAGCTTTCTTT. Its translation is CASNTGAGNTEAFF.

Comments on this clone: Other nucleotide sequences in the sample specify the same CDR3. This rearrangement joins TRBV7-2 to TRBJ1-6; D is uncertain. The CDR3 loop spans 14 amino acids. Germline CDR1 and CDR2: SGHTA and FQGNSA. The V end was cut by 1 base, the J end by 7 bases, with 8 bases between. The CDR3 spells CASSLGGINSPLHF. The CDR3 coding sequence is TGTGCCAGCAGCTTAGGAGGGATCAATTCACCCCTCCACTTT. Together with reference TRBV7-2 and TRBJ1-6, the CDR3 gives the full variable domain: GAGVSQSPSNKVTEKGKDVELRCDPISGHTALYWYRQSLGQGLEFLIYFQGNSAPDKSGLPSDRFSAERTGGSVSTLTIQRTQQEDSAVYLCASSLGGINSPLHFGNGTRLTVT.

This chain connects TRBV10-3 to TRBJ1-3; D ambiguous. Germline V gene lookup returns CDR1 ENHRY and CDR2 SYGVKD. V dropped 10 bases and J dropped 0 bases, with 10 bases sitting between them. The CDR3 totals 13 residues. CDR3 loop: CATRSNSGNTIYF. Here the CDR3 DNA reads TGTGCCACCCGTAGTAACTCTGGAAACACCATATATTTT.

The chain combines TRBV7-2 with TRBJ1-3; 7 nucleotides line up with TRBD1. The CDR3 sequence is 13 residues long. CDR1 SGHTA and CDR2 FQGNSA come from the germline V gene. V shed 7 bases, J shed 4 bases, and the junction held 4 bases outside the gene matches. DNA for the CDR3: TGTGCCAGCACCCCGGACAGGGGAAACACCATATATTTT. This gives the protein CASTPDRGNTIYF.

This chain uses TRBV3-1 (or the pseudogene TRBV3-2) with TRBJ2-7, with D unclear. The germline V gene has CDR1 LGHDT and CDR2 YNNKEL (reference sequence). Deletions cut 0 bases from V and 0 bases from J, with 6 bases between. The CDR3 consists of 14 residues. The CDR3 bases are TGTGCCAGCAGCCAAGACGACAACTCCTACGAGCAGTACTTC. This codes for CASSQDDNSYEQYF.

This chain links TRBV7-9 with TRBJ2-4, with unresolved D. In germline, CDR1 is SEHNR, CDR2 FQNEAQ (reference sequence). The CDR3 has 11 amino acids. Deletions cut 2 bases from V and 8 bases from J, with 4 bases between. The CDR3 sequence is CASSLSDIQYF. CDR3 bases: TGTGCCAGCAGCTTATCGGACATTCAGTACTTC.

Comment on this clone: Being one base from a much bigger clone, this may be a read error. The rearrangement joins TRBV6-1 to TRBJ1-6; maybe TRBD1 (6 bases). Trimming shortened V by 3 bases and J by 6 bases, and 6 bases separated the two germline ends. The CDR3 is 13 amino acids. From germline, CDR1 is MNHNS and CDR2 SASEGT. In DNA, the CDR3 is TGTGCCAGCAGTGACAGGGGTAATTCACCCCTCCACTTT. Residues: CASSDRGNSPLHF.

This rearrangement joins TRBV7-2 to TRBJ1-1, with D hard to call. Germline V gene lookup returns CDR1 SGHTA and CDR2 FQGNSA. The CDR3 length is 15 residues. The V end was cut by 5 bases, the J end by 1 base, with 14 bases between. CDR3 sequence: CASSLVLGKNTEAFF. DNA for the CDR3: TGTGCCAGCAGCCTAGTTTTGGGCAAGAACACTGAAGCTTTCTTT.

The CDR3 region is CASSLVPGSTDTQYF. The CDR3 coding sequence is TGTGCCAGCAGCTTAGTCCCGGGGAGCACAGATACGCAGTATTTT. The chain uses TRBV7-2 and TRBJ2-3, with D possibly TRBD2 on 5 matching bases. Per germline, CDR1 SGHTA and CDR2 FQGNSA. V lost 1 base, J lost 0 bases, and 8 bases lay in between. The CDR3 is made up of 15 amino acids. The complete variable domain, with remaining parts taken from reference TRBV7-2 and TRBJ2-3, reads GAGVSQSPSNKVTEKGKDVELRCDPISGHTALYWYRQSLGQGLEFLIYFQGNSAPDKSGLPSDRFSAERTGGSVSTLTIQRTQQEDSAVYLCASSLVPGSTDTQYFGPGTRLTVL.

The rearrangement links TRBV5-1 to TRBJ1-1; the match to TRBD1 covers 8 bases. Germline-derived CDR1 and CDR2 are SGHRS and YFSETQ. CDR3 length: 16 amino acids. Trimming took 1 base from V and 3 from J; bases not matched to a gene: 8. The CDR3 coding sequence is TGCGCCAGCAGCTTGTCAGGGACAGGACAATACACTGAAGCTTTCTTT. Amino acids: CASSLSGTGQYTEAFF.

The DNA of the CDR3 is TGTGCCAGCAGCTTCGGGCGGGGGGGCCGGAAAGATACGCAGTATTTT. This translates into CASSFGRGGRKDTQYF. The chain carries TRBV7-2 and TRBJ2-3; 9 bases fit TRBD2. This CDR3 region has 16 residues. Germline values: CDR1 SGHTA, CDR2 FQGNSA. Trimming removed 3 bases from V and 5 bases from J; junction bases left unmatched: 9.

The gene calls are TRBV25-1 and TRBJ1-2; 10 bases are shared with TRBD1. The CDR3 has 13 residues. Trimming took 8 bases from V and 4 from J; bases not matched to a gene: 4. CDR1 and CDR2 from the germline V gene are MGHDK and SYGVNS. CDR3: CASRGTGVYGYTF. The CDR3 DNA reads as TGTGCCAGCCGCGGGACAGGGGTCTATGGCTACACCTTC.

The gene calls are TRBV7-2 and TRBJ1-2, with 7 positions matching TRBD1. CDR3 length equals 13 residues. Unmatched junction bases numbered 6, after V lost 4 bases and J lost 7 bases. Germline V gene lookup returns CDR1 SGHTA and CDR2 FQGNSA. The CDR3 protein is CASSSRGAGGYTF. The CDR3 bases are TGTGCCAGCAGCTCCAGGGGGGCGGGTGGCTACACCTTC.

The chain combines TRBV6-1 with TRBJ1-6, with D possibly matching TRBD1 (5 bases). The V gene's germline CDR1 is MNHNS and CDR2 SASEGT. V shed 0 bases and J shed 14 bases, with 11 bases lying between them. The CDR3 runs 13 residues. CDR3 DNA: TGTGCCAGCAGTGAAGCGCAGGGAACAACCCTCCACTTT. The encoded protein is CASSEAQGTTLHF.

The chain has TRBV5-1 and TRBJ1-2; TRBD1 is a possible D gene (5 bases). CDR3 length equals 14 residues. CDR1 SGHRS and CDR2 YFSETQ come from the germline V gene. V was pared by 0 bases and J by 1 base, with 7 bases between. The CDR3, as DNA: TGCGCCAGCAGCTTGGGACAGCTTAACTATGGCTACACCTTC. It encodes CASSLGQLNYGYTF.

V usage is TRBV4-2 and J usage is TRBJ1-6; 7 bases are a match to TRBD1. This CDR3 is 16 amino acids long. The J segment lost 4 bases and the V segment lost 0 bases, leaving 3 bases of the junction unmatched. CDR1 is LGHNA, CDR2 YNFKEQ, per germline. The CDR3 loop is CASSQDSGGYNSPLHF. In DNA, the CDR3 is TGTGCCAGCAGCCAAGATTCAGGGGGGTATAATTCACCCCTCCACTTT.